The 12 T cell receptor beta chains below all came from one sample that was sequenced in a study of cytomegalovirus exposure and HLA in healthy donors. PCR used 60 Vbeta primers and 13 Jbeta primers. Assay: immunoSEQ multiplex PCR; the TCRdb copy retains only in-frame clones and omits some. The table includes 60,000 to 90,000 clones, around two thirds detected once. The specimen sequenced was PBMCs. These receptors were taken from a woman aged 45 to 65 in good health and CMV-seropositive.

The CDR3 is CASSNTGSETEAFF. In nucleotides, the CDR3 is TGTGCCAGCAGTAACACAGGGAGCGAGACTGAAGCTTTCTTT. The gene calls are TRBV2 and TRBJ1-1; D is perhaps TRBD1 (6 bases). Deletions cut 5 bases from V and 5 bases from J, with 15 bases between. The germline gives CDR1 SNHLY, CDR2 FYNNEI. This CDR3 contains 14 residues.

The chain joins TRBV19 to TRBJ1-4; D possibly corresponds to TRBD1 (5 bases). Between the trimmed V and J ends, which lost 6 bases and 6 bases, there was a span of 11 bases. Germline V CDR1 and CDR2: LNHDA, SQIVND (reference sequence). The CDR3 spans 13 residues. CDR3 loop: CASRQDVDEKLFF. CDR3 in DNA: TGTGCCAGTAGACAGGATGTCGATGAAAAACTGTTTTTT.

V is TRBV7-9 and J is TRBJ1-5; D unresolved. CDR1 and CDR2 from the germline V gene are SEHNR and FQNEAQ (reference sequence). The CDR3 totals 13 residues. V shed 7 bases and J shed 9 bases, with 16 bases lying between them. CDR3 in DNA: TGTGCCAGCATGCAAGACGGAGCGCTGCCCCAGCATTTT. Translating it yields CASMQDGALPQHF.

This clone was detected only once. The chain carries TRBV4-3 and TRBJ2-7, with 7 nucleotides matching TRBD1. Trimming cost V 3 bases and J 2 bases; bases outside gene matches: 7. This CDR3 spans 15 amino acids. Germline V lookup: CDR1 LGHNA, CDR2 YSLEER. The chain's CDR3 is CASSHVQGFPYEQYF. The CDR3 nucleotides are TGCGCCAGCAGCCACGTACAGGGGTTCCCCTACGAGCAGTACTTC.

This chain connects TRBV11-2 to TRBJ1-5; TRBD1 matches at 11 bases. The junction had 2 bases not matched to a gene; V was cut back by 2 bases and J by 2 bases. CDR1 is SGHAT, CDR2 FQNNGV, per germline. The CDR3 is 16 residues long. The CDR3 spells CASSLLGQGGNQPQHF. DNA of the CDR3: TGTGCCAGCAGCTTATTGGGACAGGGGGGCAATCAGCCCCAGCATTTT. The variable domain in full, with the rest retrieved from reference TRBV11-2 and TRBJ1-5, is EAGVAQSPRYKIIEKRQSVAFWCNPISGHATLYWYQQILGQGPKLLIQFQNNGVVDDSQLPKDRFSAERLKGVDSTLKIQPAKLEDSAVYLCASSLLGQGGNQPQHFGDGTRLSIL.

V gene TRBV5-8 combines with J gene TRBJ1-5; the D gene is possibly TRBD1 (5 bases). This CDR3 region has 18 residues. CDR1 is SGHTS and CDR2 is YDEGEE in the germline V gene. Between the trimmed V and J ends, which lost 1 base and 0 bases, there was a span of 17 bases. This chain's CDR3 is CASSLQDWGGDSNQPQHF. CDR3 DNA sequence: TGTGCCAGCAGCTTGCAGGATTGGGGCGGGGATAGCAATCAGCCCCAGCATTTT.

V gene TRBV7-2 combines with J gene TRBJ2-7, with TRBD2 matching 15 bases. Germline V CDR1 and CDR2: SGHTA, FQGNSA. After removal of 5 bases from V and 6 bases from J, the junction contained 5 bases not matched to a gene. This CDR3 region has 15 residues. DNA for the CDR3: TGTGCCAGCAGCGGGACTAGCGGGAGGTTGTCCGAGCAGTACTTC. Residues: CASSGTSGRLSEQYF.

The chain employs TRBV7-6 and TRBJ2-1, with TRBD2 matching over 8 bases. The CDR3 extends over 14 amino acids. Germline V gene data show CDR1 as SGHVS and CDR2 as FNYEAQ. J gave up 5 bases and V 8 bases, and 8 bases lay outside the gene matches. The DNA of the CDR3 is TGTGCCAGCGCAGGGACTAGAGAACACAATGAGCAGTTCTTC. This translates into CASAGTREHNEQFF.

The CDR3 bases are TGTGCCAGCAGCAGACAGGGGGCTGGGGACGAGCAGTACTTC. Protein product: CASSRQGAGDEQYF. The chain couples TRBV7-2 to TRBJ2-7; 10 bases match TRBD1. Per germline, CDR1 SGHTA and CDR2 FQGNSA. The CDR3 runs to 14 residues. V lost 5 bases, J lost 5 bases, and 6 bases stayed unmatched.

The chain employs TRBV6-5 and TRBJ1-2, with unresolved D. Germline assignment: CDR1 MNHEY and CDR2 SVGAGI. Trimming removed 5 bases from V and 3 bases from J, with 13 bases in between. CDR3 length: 14 residues. The CDR3 protein is CASSLLMRDYGYTF. The CDR3 region has the DNA TGTGCCAGCAGTCTTCTTATGAGGGACTATGGCTACACCTTC.

This rearrangement joins TRBV29-1 to TRBJ2-1, with 10 bases matching TRBD2. The V gene end was trimmed by 7 bases and the J gene end by 9 bases; junction bases not matched to a gene: 9. The CDR3 loop spans 13 amino acids. CDR1 and CDR2 (germline): SQVTM, ANQGSEA. The CDR3 DNA follows: TGCAGCGCCTGGGGGCCTAGCGGGAGTGAGCAGTTCTTC. Translation gives CSAWGPSGSEQFF.

V usage is TRBV6-5 and J usage is TRBJ1-1; D possibly corresponds to TRBD1 (6 bases). V shed 6 bases and J shed 1 base, with 15 bases lying between them. The CDR3 loop spans 15 amino acids. Germline CDR1 MNHEY, CDR2 SVGAGI. Here the CDR3 reads CASSPQGRGNTEAFF. CDR3 nucleotides: TGTGCCAGCAGCCCCCAGGGGAGGGGGAACACTGAAGCTTTCTTT.